The entry below describes one T cell receptor (beta chain). This sample is drawn from a study of shared clonotypes between healthy human individuals. V lost 11 bases, J lost 1 base, and 8 bases stayed unmatched. The CDR3 is 14 residues long. The germline CDR1 and CDR2 sequences are MNHEY and SVGAGI. Profiled with immunoSEQ multiplex PCR; TCRdb holds only in-frame clones, not every one. The sample has about 2.3 million clones; approximately 93% are singletons. The specimen sequenced was naive CD4+ T cells from PBMCs. Documented subset: CD45RA+ positively selected. The chain links TRBV6-5 to TRBJ1-1, with 9 nucleotides matching TRBD1. This TCR derives from a man between 18 and 29 years old in good health. Some clones in this sample may be carry-over from other donors' samples. Written as DNA, the CDR3 is TGTGCCTCGCAAGGGACAGGGAAGAACACTGAAGCTTTCTTT. Translated, it gives CASQGTGKNTEAFF.